These T cell receptor beta chains were read from a single sample in a study of early T cells in non-severe SARS-CoV-2 infection. Each CDR3 protein is one row after TCRdb ran MiXCR on the 5' RACE reads. The data show around 76,000 distinct CDR3 sequences, around 11% seen once. The sequenced sample consisted of whole blood. The receptors shown here come from an adult who was a healthcare worker with PCR-confirmed SARS-CoV-2 infection or an uninfected control (not recorded which). Each CDR3 is given with its conserved first and last residue. Each record gives: CDR3 protein, V gene.

CDR3: CASSKGTVQETQYF
V: TRBV28

CDR3: CASAPDSTYEQYF
V: TRBV7-9

CDR3: CATSPSVQAQETQYF
V: TRBV15

CDR3: CASSSRQGKGEAFF
V: TRBV7-6

CDR3: CASSLWTPSYEQYF
V: TRBV12-3/TRBV12-4

CDR3: CSVPPAGGSETQYF
V: TRBV29-1

CDR3: CASSFAGGAYEQYF
V: TRBV12-3/TRBV12-4

CDR3: CASSPTDRSGGYTF
V: TRBV7-3

CDR3: CASSSEWTGGSANYGYTF
V: TRBV5-6

CDR3: CASSVDRHSGNTIYF
V: TRBV9

CDR3: CASSPGQPYGYTF
V: TRBV9

CDR3: CSGGEGSSSYNEQFF
V: TRBV29-1

CDR3: CASSLGDTYEQYF
V: TRBV7-7

CDR3: CAWSDPSGRGEQYF
V: TRBV30

CDR3: CATSRSPWGGVETQYF
V: TRBV15

CDR3: CSARRTVNTEAFF
V: TRBV20-1

CDR3: CASSLQGRGQFF
V: TRBV7-9

CDR3: CASRSEGNTIYF
V: TRBV3-1

CDR3: CASSFTASGNTIYF
V: TRBV12-3/TRBV12-4

CDR3: CASSLRSGESTDTQYF
V: TRBV7-8

CDR3: CTSSLHPLTSGRNEQFF
V: TRBV1

CDR3: CASSPLAGEQFF
V: TRBV3-1

CDR3: CSAAHMGGNEQFF
V: TRBV29-1

CDR3: CASSTAGAGVTGELFF
V: TRBV7-8

CDR3: CASSHKGPRQPQHF
V: TRBV27

CDR3: CASDGTIRDTQYF
V: TRBV2

CDR3: CASIQGNNEKLFF
V: TRBV7-9

CDR3: CAISEQGGDTQYF
V: TRBV10-3

CDR3: CASSQLLGAGASYEQYF
V: TRBV3-1

CDR3: CSVLQGSNQPQHF
V: TRBV29-1

CDR3: CASSPLNVGTEAFF
V: TRBV9

CDR3: CASSLGGGSGNTIYF
V: TRBV11-2

CDR3: CASSSGPAYEQYF
V: TRBV5-6

CDR3: CASSFTWGNYGYTF
V: TRBV12-3/TRBV12-4

CDR3: CASSAVDRGGHNEQFF
V: TRBV7-3

CDR3: CASSPGTSDTEAFF
V: TRBV18

CDR3: CASGGGRYNEQFF
V: TRBV28

CDR3: CASSARDRGSYEQYF
V: TRBV11-1

CDR3: CASSLGSQGDASPLHF
V: TRBV5-1

CDR3: CASRGARLTQYF
V: TRBV11-2

CDR3: CASSHSDQPQHF
V: TRBV12-3/TRBV12-4

CDR3: CASSQEGQFQETQYF
V: TRBV14

CDR3: CASSPTQGIHYGYTF
V: TRBV18

CDR3: CASSGGQDPTYEQYF
V: TRBV2

CDR3: CASSLPPYGNQPQHF
V: TRBV19

CDR3: CATMDVSVYEQYF
V: TRBV24-1

CDR3: CASSYSSGSTGELFF
V: TRBV11-3

CDR3: CASSAGVYEAFF
V: TRBV7-9

CDR3: CASTLQGGVGEKLFF
V: TRBV19

CDR3: CASSEWRENNEQFF
V: TRBV25-1

CDR3: CSVEMSGANVLTF
V: TRBV29-1

CDR3: CASSQDYEGTGTYEQYF
V: TRBV4-1

CDR3: CASSYSGTQYF
V: TRBV6-6

CDR3: CASSTPGVSYEQYF
V: TRBV18

CDR3: CAWSPTGTSGYNEQFF
V: TRBV30